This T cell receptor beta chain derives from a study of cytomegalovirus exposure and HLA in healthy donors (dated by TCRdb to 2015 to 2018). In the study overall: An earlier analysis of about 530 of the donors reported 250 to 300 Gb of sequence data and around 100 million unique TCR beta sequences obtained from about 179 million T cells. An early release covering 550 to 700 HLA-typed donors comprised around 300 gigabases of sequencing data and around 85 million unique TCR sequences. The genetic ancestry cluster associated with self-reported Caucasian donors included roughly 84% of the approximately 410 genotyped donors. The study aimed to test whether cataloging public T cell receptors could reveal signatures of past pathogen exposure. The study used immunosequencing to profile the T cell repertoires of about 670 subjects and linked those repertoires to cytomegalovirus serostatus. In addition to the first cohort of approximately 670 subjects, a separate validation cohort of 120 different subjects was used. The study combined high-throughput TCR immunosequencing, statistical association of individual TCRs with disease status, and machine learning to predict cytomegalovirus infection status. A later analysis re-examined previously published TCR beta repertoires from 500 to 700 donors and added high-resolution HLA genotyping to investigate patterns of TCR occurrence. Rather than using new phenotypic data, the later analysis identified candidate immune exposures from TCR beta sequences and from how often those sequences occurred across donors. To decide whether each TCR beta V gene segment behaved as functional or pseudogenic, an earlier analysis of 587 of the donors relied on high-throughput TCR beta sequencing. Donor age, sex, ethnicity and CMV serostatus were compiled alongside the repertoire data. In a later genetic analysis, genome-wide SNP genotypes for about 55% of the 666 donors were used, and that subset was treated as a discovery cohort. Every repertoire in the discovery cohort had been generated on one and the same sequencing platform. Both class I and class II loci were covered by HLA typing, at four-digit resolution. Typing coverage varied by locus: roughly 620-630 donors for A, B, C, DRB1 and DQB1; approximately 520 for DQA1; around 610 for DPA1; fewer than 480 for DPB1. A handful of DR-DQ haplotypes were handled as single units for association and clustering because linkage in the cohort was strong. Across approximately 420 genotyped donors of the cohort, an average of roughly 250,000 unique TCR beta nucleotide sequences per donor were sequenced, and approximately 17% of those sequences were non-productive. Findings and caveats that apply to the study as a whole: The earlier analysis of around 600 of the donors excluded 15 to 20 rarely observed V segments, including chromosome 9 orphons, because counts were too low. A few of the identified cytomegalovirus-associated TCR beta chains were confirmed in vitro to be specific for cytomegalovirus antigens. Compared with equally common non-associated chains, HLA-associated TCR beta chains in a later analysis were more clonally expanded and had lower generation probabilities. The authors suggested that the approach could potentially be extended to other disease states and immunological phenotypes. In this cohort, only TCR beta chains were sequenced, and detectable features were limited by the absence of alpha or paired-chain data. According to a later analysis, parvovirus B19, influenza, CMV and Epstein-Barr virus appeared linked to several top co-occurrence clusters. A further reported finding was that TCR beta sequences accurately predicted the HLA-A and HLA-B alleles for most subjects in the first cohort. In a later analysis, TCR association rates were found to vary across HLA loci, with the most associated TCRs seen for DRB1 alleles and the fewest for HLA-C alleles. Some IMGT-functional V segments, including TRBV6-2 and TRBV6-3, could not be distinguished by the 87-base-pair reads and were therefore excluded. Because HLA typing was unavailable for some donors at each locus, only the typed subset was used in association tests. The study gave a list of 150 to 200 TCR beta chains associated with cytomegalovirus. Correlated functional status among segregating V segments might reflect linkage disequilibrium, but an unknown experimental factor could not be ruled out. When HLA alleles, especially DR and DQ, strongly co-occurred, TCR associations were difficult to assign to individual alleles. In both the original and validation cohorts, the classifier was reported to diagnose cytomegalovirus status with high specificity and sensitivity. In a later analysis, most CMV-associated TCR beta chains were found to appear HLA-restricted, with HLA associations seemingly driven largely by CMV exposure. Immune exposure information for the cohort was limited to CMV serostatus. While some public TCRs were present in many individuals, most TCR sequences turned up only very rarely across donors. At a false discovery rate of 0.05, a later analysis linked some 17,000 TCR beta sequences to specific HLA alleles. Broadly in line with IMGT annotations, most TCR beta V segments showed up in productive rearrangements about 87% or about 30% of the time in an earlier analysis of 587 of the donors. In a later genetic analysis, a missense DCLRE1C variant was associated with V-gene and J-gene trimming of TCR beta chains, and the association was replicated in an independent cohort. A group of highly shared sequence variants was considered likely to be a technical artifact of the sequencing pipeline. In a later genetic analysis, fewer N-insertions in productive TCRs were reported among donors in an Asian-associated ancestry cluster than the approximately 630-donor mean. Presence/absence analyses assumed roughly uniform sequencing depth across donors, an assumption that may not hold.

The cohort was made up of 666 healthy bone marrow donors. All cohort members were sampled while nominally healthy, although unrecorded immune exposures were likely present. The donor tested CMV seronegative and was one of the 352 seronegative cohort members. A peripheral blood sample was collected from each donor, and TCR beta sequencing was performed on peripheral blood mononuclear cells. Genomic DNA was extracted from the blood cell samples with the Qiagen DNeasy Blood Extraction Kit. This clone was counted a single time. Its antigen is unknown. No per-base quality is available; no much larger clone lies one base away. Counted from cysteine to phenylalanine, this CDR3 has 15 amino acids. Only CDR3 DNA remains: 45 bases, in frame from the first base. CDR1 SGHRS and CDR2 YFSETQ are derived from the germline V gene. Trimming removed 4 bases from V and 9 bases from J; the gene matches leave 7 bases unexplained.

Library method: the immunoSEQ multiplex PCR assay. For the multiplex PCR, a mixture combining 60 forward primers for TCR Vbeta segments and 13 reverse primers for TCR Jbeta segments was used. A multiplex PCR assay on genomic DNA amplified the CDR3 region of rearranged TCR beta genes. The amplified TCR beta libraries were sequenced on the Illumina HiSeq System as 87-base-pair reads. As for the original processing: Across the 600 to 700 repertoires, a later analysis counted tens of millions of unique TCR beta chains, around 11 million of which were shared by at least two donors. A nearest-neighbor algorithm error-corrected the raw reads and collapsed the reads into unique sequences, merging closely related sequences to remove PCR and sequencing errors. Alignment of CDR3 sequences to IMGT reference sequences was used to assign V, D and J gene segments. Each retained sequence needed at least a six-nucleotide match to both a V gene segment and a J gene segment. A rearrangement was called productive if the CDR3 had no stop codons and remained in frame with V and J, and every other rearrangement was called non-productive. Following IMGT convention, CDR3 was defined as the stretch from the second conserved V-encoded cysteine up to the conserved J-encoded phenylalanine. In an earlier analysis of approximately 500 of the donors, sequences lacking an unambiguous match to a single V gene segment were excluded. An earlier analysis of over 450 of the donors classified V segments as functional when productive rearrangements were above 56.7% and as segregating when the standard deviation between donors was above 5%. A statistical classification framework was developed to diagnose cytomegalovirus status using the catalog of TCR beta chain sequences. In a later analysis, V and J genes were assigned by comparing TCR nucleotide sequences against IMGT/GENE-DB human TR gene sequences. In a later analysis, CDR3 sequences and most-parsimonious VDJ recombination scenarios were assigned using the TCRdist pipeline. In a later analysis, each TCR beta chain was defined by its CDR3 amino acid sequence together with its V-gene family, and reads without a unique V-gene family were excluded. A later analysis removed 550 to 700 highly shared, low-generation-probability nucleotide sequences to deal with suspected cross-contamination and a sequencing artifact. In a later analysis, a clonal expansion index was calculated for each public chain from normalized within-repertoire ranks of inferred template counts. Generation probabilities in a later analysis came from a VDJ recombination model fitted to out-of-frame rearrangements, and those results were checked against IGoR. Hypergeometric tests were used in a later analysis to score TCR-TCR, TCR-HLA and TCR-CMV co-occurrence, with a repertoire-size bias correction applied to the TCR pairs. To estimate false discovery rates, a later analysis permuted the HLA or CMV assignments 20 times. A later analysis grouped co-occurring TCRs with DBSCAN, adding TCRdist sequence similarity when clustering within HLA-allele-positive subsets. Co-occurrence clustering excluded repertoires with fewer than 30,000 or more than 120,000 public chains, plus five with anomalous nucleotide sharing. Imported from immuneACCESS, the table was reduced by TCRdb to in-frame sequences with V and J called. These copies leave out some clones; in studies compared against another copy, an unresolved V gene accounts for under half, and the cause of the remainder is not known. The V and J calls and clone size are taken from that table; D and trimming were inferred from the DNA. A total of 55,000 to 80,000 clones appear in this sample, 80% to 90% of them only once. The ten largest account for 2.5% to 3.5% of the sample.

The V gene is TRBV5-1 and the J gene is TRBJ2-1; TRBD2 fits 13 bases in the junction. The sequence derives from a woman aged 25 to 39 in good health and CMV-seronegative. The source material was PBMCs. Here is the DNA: TGCGCCAGCAGCGTGACTAGCGGGGGGCAGGGTGAGCAGTTCTTC. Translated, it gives CASSVTSGGQGEQFF.